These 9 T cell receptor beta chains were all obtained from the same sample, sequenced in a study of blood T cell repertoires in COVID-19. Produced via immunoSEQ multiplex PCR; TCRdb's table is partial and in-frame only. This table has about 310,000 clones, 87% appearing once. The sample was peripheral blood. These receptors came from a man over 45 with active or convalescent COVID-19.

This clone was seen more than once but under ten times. CDR3 residues: CASSRGKGNEKLFF. Written as DNA, the CDR3 is TGTGCCAGCAGCAGAGGGAAGGGTAATGAAAAACTGTTTTTT. The genes are TRBV21-1 and TRBJ1-4. TRBV21-1 is described as a pseudogene. The CDR3 totals 14 residues.

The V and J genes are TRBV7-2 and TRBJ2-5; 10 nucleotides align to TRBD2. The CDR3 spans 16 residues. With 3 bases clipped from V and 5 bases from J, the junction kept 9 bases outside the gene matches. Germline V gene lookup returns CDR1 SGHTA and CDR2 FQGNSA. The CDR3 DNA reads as TGTGCCAGCAGCTTTCTAGCGGGGGCGGGATTTGAGACCCAGTACTTC. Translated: CASSFLAGAGFETQYF.

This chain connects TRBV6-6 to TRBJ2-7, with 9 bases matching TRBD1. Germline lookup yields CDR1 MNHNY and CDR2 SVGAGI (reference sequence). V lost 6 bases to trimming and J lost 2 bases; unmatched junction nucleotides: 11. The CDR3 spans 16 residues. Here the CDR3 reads CASRYTGQGATYEQYF. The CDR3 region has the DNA TGTGCCAGCAGGTATACGGGACAGGGAGCTACCTACGAGCAGTACTTC.

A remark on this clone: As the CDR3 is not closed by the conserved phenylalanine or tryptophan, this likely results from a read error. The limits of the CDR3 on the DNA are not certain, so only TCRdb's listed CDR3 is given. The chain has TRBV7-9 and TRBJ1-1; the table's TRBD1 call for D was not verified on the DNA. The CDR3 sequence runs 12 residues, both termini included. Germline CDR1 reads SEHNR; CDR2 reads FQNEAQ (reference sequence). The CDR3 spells CASSFQGAPHDL.

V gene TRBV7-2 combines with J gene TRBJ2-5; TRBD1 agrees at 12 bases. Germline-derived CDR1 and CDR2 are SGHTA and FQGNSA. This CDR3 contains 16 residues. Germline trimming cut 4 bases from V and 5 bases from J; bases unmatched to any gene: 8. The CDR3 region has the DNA TGTGCCAGCAGCTCCTGGGGGACAGGGGGCCGGGAGACCCAGTACTTC. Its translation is CASSSWGTGGRETQYF.

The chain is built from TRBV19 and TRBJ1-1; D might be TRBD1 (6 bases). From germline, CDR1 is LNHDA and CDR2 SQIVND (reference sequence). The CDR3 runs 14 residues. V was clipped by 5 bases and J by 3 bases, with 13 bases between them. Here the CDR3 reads CASSDPGHDTEAFF. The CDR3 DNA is TGTGCCAGTAGTGACCCGGGACACGACACTGAAGCTTTCTTT.

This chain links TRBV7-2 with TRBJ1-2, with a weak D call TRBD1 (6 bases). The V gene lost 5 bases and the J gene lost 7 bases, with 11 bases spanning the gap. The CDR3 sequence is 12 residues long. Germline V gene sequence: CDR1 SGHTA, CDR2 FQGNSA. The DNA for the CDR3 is TGTGCCAGCAGCGGATACAGGGTTGGCTACACCTTC. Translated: CASSGYRVGYTF.

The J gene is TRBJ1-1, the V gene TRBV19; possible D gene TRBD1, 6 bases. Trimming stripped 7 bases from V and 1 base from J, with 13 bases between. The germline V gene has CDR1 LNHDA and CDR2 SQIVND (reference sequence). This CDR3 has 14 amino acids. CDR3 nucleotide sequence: TGTGCCAGTACGAGGGACACAAAGAACACTGAAGCTTTCTTT. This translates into CASTRDTKNTEAFF.

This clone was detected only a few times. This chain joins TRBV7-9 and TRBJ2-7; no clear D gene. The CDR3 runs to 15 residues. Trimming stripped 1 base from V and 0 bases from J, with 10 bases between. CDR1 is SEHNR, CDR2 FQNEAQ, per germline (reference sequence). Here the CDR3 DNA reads TGTGCCAGCAGCTTAGGGCAGTCACCCTCCTACGAGCAGTACTTC. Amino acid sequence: CASSLGQSPSYEQYF.